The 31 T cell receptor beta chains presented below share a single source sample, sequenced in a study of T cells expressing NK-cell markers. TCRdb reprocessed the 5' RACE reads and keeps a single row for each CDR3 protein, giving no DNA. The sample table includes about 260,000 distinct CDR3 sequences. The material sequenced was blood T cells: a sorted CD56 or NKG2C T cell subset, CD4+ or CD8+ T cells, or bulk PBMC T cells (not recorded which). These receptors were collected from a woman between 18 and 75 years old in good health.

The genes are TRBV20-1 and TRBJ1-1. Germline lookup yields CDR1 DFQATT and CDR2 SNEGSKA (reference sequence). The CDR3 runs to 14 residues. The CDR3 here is CSARAPRVGYEAFF.

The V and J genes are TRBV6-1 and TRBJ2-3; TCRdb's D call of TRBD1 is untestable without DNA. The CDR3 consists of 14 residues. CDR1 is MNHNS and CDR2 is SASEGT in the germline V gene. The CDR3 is CASNQGGGIDTQYF.

The CDR3 region is CSARDLAGPVRYF. The chain employs TRBV20-1 and TRBJ2-7; TCRdb lists TRBD1, though no DNA is available to test this call. The germline gives CDR1 DFQATT, CDR2 SNEGSKA (reference sequence). This CDR3 has 13 residues.

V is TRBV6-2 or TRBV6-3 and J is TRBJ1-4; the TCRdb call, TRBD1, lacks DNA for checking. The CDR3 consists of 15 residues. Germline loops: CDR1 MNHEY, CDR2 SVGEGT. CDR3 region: CASSTRTGYNEKLFF.

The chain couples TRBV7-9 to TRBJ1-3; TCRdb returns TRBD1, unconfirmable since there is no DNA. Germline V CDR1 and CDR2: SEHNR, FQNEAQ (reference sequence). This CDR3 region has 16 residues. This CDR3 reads CASSLDWPAGGNTIYF.

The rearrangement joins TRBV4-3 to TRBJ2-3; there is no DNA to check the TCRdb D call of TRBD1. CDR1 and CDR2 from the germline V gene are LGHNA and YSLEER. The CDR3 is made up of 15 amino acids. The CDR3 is CASSQEGWGPDTQYF.

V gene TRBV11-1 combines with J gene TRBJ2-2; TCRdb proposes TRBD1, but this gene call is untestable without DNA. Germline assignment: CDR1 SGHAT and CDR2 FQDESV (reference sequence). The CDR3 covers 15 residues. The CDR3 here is CASSLGPPGTGELFF.

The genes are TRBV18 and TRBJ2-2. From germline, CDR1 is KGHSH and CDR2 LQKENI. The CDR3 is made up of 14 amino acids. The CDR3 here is CASYASLNTGELFF.

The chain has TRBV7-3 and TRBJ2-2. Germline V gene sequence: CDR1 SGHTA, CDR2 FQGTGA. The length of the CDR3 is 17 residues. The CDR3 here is CASSLTFKGNWTGELFF.

CDR3 protein: CSATAEGRSGDTQYF. V and J are TRBV20-1 and TRBJ2-3; TCRdb's D gene call, TRBD2, goes unchecked for lack of DNA. The V gene's germline CDR1 is DFQATT and CDR2 SNEGSKA (reference sequence). The CDR3 loop spans 15 amino acids.

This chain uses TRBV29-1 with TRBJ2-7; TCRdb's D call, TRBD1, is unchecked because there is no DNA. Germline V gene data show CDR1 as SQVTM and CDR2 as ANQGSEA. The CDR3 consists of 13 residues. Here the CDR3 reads CSVGSDTSYEQYF.

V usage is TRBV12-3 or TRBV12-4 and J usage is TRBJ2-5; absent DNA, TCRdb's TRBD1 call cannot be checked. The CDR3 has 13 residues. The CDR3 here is CASRGTDGTTQYF.

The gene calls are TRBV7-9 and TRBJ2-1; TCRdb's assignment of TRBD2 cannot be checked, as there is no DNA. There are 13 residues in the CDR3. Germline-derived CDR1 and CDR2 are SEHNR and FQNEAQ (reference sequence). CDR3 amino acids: CASSLGLDGEQFF.

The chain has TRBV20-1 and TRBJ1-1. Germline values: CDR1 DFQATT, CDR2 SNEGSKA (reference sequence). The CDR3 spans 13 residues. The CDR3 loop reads CSASDRLAGEAFF.

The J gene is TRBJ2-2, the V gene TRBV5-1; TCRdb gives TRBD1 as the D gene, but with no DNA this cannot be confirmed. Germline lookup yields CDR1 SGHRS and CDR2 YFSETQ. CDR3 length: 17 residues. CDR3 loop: CASSLFVRGGAAGELFF.

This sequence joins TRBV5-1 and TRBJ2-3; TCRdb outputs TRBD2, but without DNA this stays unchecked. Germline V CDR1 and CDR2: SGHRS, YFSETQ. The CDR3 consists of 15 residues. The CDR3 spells CASSPSGLSTDTQYF.

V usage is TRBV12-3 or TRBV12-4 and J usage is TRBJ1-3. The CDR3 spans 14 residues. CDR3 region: CASSTVFSGNTIYF.

CDR3 loop: CASSLVGGIRGDKNIQYF. This rearrangement joins TRBV5-6 to TRBJ2-4; TCRdb indicates TRBD1, and absent DNA this call remains unverified. Germline CDR1 SGHDT, CDR2 YYEEEE. This CDR3 spans 18 amino acids.

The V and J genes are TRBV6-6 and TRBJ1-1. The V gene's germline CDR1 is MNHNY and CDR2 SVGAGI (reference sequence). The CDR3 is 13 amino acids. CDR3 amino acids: CASKELRDAEAFF.

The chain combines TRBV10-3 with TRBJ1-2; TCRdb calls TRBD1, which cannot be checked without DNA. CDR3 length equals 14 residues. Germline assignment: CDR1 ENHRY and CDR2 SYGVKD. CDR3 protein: CAIGTGGAGYGYTF.

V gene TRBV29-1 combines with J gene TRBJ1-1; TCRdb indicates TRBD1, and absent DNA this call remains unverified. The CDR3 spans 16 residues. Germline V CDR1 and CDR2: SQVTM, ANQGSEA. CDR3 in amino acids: CSAQYPGTGGETEAFF. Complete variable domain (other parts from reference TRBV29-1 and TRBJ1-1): SAVISQKPSRDICQRGTSLTIQCQVDSQVTMMFWYRQQPGQSLTLIATANQGSEATYESGFVIDKFPISRPNLTFSTLTVSNMSPEDSSIYLCSAQYPGTGGETEAFFGQGTRLTVV.

This CDR3 is CASQEGTSYNEQFF. The chain links TRBV3-1 to TRBJ2-1; TCRdb's D gene call, TRBD2, goes unchecked for lack of DNA. Germline loops: CDR1 LGHDT, CDR2 YNNKEL (reference sequence). The CDR3 is made up of 14 amino acids.

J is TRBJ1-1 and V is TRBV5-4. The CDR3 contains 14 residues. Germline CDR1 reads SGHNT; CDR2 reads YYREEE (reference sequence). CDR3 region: CASSLSAVVTEAFF.

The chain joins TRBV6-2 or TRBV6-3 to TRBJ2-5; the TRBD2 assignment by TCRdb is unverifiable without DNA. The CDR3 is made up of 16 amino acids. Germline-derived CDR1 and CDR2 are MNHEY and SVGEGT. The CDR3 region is CASSYPGLAGGETQYF.

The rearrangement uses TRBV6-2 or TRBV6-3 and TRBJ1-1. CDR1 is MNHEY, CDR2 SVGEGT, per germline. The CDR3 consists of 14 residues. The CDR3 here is CASSYLSTDTEAFF.

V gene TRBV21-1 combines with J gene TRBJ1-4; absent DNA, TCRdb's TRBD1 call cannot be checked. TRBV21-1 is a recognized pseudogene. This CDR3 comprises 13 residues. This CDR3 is CASTSDRNEKLFF.

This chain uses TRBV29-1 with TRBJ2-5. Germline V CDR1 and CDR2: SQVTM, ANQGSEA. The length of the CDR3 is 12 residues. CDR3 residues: CSVDGGQETQYF. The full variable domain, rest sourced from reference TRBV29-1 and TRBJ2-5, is SAVISQKPSRDICQRGTSLTIQCQVDSQVTMMFWYRQQPGQSLTLIATANQGSEATYESGFVIDKFPISRPNLTFSTLTVSNMSPEDSSIYLCSVDGGQETQYFGPGTRLLVL.

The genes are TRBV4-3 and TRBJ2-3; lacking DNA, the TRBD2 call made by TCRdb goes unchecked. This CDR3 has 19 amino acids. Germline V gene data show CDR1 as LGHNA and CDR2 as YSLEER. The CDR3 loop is CASSQDLTSGSSSTDTQYF.

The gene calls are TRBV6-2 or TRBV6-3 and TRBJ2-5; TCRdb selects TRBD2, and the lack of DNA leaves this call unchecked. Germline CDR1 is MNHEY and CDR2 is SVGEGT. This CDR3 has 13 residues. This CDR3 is CASRTSGVETQYF.

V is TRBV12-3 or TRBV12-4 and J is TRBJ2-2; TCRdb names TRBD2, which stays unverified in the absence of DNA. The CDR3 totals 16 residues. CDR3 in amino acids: CASMGLAGLNTGELFF.

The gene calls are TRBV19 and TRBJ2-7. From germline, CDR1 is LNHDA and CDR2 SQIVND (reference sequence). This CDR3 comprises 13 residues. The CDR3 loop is CASSIGWGYEQYF.